The 15 T cell receptor beta chains reported below all come from one sample, sequenced in a study of T-cell reconstitution after alpha-beta-depleted transplantation in children. For TCRbeta, the library was prepared with unique molecular identifiers. TCRdb re-analysed the PCR reads in MiXCR, keeping a single row per CDR3 protein. The data show around 680,000 distinct CDR3 sequences, 16% seen once. Sequencing used PBMCs from the stem cell graft donor, obtained from the stem cell graft. The receptors originated from a human donor who donated a stem cell graft to a child with acute myeloid leukemia.

This clonotype has at least ten counts. V gene TRBV20-1 combines with J gene TRBJ1-2; perhaps TRBD1 as D (5 bases). The CDR3 has 13 residues. The V end lost 7 bases, the J end lost 4 bases, and 16 bases lay between the germline ends. Germline V gives CDR1 DFQATT, CDR2 SNEGSKA (reference sequence). CDR3 sequence (DNA): TGCAGTGGGTGGGGGAACCAAGGCTATGGCTACACCTTC. This sequence encodes CSGWGNQGYGYTF.

This clonotype occurred many times. The V gene is TRBV27, the J gene TRBJ2-2, with 7 nucleotides matching TRBD2. The CDR3 contains 15 residues. Germline V lookup: CDR1 MNHEY, CDR2 SMNVEV (reference sequence). V lost 3 bases, J lost 3 bases, and 4 bases stayed unmatched. Here the CDR3 DNA reads TGTGCCAGCAGTTTCCCAGGGAGGGACACCGGGGAGCTGTTTTTT. It translates to CASSFPGRDTGELFF.

The gene calls are TRBV5-1 and TRBJ1-3; D not resolved. CDR1 and CDR2 from the germline V gene are SGHRS and YFSETQ. This CDR3 comprises 16 residues. The V end was cut by 2 bases, the J end by 0 bases, with 12 bases between. The chain's CDR3 is CASSFSVGVSGNTIYF. The CDR3, as DNA: TGCGCCAGCAGCTTTTCAGTCGGGGTCTCTGGAAACACCATATATTTT. Looking up the rest from reference TRBV5-1 and TRBJ1-3 gives the full variable domain: KAGVTQTPRYLIKTRGQQVTLSCSPISGHRSVSWYQQTPGQGLQFLFEYFSETQRNKGNFPGRFSGRQFSNSRSEMNVSTLELGDSALYLCASSFSVGVSGNTIYFGEGSWLTVV.

In its sample, this clonotype was seen a few times. This chain links TRBV9 with TRBJ1-1; D is perhaps TRBD1 (6 bases). This CDR3 has 15 amino acids. Trimming removed 3 bases from V and 6 bases from J, with 18 bases in between. The germline CDR1 and CDR2 sequences are SGDLS and YYNGEE. CDR3 coding DNA: TGTGCCAGCAGCGGCGCCCGAGACAGGCCCTCTGAAGCTTTCTTT. This encodes CASSGARDRPSEAFF.

The V and J genes are TRBV12-3 or TRBV12-4 and TRBJ1-5; unclear D gene. There are 15 residues in the CDR3. Trimming took off 2 bases at V and 0 bases at J, with 8 bases between the two ends. CDR3 DNA sequence: TGTGCCAGCAGTTTATATGCGGATAGCAATCAGCCCCAGCATTTT. Its protein is CASSLYADSNQPQHF.

The sample holds a few counts of this clonotype. The chain links TRBV12-3 or TRBV12-4 to TRBJ1-5; 7 nucleotides match TRBD1. There are 17 residues in the CDR3. V gave up 2 bases and J gave up 0 bases; unmatched junction bases: 7. The CDR3 DNA is TGTGCCAGCAGTTTATACATTGACAGGGTTAGCAATCAGCCCCAGCATTTT. Its translation is CASSLYIDRVSNQPQHF.

The V gene is TRBV27, the J gene TRBJ2-3; the D gene could be TRBD1 or TRBD2 (5 bases each). CDR3 length: 17 residues. CDR1 and CDR2 from the germline V gene are MNHEY and SMNVEV (reference sequence). The V gene lost 4 bases and the J gene lost 0 bases, with 17 bases spanning the gap. CDR3 nucleotide sequence: TGTGCCAGCAGTTGGGGGAATAGGGCCTATAGCACAGATACGCAGTATTTT. Translated: CASSWGNRAYSTDTQYF.

The chain employs TRBV29-1 and TRBJ1-2; the match to TRBD1 covers 9 bases. The V and J ends lost 0 bases and 5 bases, in that order; junction bases with no gene match: 10. This CDR3 contains 16 residues. CDR1 and CDR2 (germline): SQVTM, ANQGSEA. CDR3 DNA sequence: TGCAGCGTTGAAGACGTTAATCCGGGACAGGGTTATGGCTACACCTTC. Its translation is CSVEDVNPGQGYGYTF.

There are many counts of this clonotype. This chain links TRBV29-1 with TRBJ2-7; 7 nucleotides line up with TRBD2. CDR1 is SQVTM, CDR2 ANQGSEA, per germline. Trimming removed 6 bases from V and 0 bases from J; junction bases left unmatched: 8. The CDR3 sequence is 14 residues long. DNA for the CDR3: TGCAGCGTCGGGGCCGGGGGGAACTCCTACGAGCAGTACTTC. It translates to CSVGAGGNSYEQYF.

The chain recombines TRBV24-1 with TRBJ1-1, with TRBD1 matching over 7 bases. This CDR3 spans 14 amino acids. J gave up 5 bases and V 5 bases, and 7 bases lay outside the gene matches. Germline V gives CDR1 KGHDR, CDR2 SFDVKD. The CDR3 region has the DNA TGTGCCACCAGTGCTCTGCAGGGGGTTACTGAAGCTTTCTTT. Encoded protein: CATSALQGVTEAFF.

The V call is TRBV13, the J call TRBJ2-1, with D perhaps matching TRBD1 (5 bases). CDR1 and CDR2 (germline): PRHDT, FYEKMQ (reference sequence). The germline V and J ends were trimmed by 1 base and 3 bases, with 10 bases remaining between them. CDR3 size: 15 residues. The CDR3 sequence is CASSLAATVYNEQFF. Written as DNA, the CDR3 is TGTGCCAGCAGCTTAGCGGCGACAGTCTACAATGAGCAGTTCTTC. Drawing the rest from reference TRBV13 and TRBJ2-1, the complete variable domain is AAGVIQSPRHLIKEKRETATLKCYPIPRHDTVYWYQQGPGQDPQFLISFYEKMQSDKGSIPDRFSAQQFSDYHSELNMSSLELGDSALYFCASSLAATVYNEQFFGPGTRLTVL.

This clonotype has a count of ten or more. The chain recombines TRBV23-1 with TRBJ2-1, with a weak D call TRBD1 (6 bases). TRBV23-1 is labeled an ORF, and its function is uncertain. There are 16 residues in the CDR3. Trimming took 2 bases from V and 3 from J, leaving 14 bases between them. CDR3 DNA: TGCGCCAGCAGTCAAACCGGACAGTTAGACTACAATGAGCAGTTCTTC. Translation: CASSQTGQLDYNEQFF.

This clonotype came up many times. This chain links TRBV20-1 with TRBJ1-6, with D uncertain. V lost 1 base to trimming and J lost 7 bases, with 14 bases between them. Looked up from germline, CDR1 is DFQATT and CDR2 is SNEGSKA (reference sequence). The CDR3 contains 15 residues. CDR3 sequence reads: CSARGRRPLNSPLHF. In DNA, the CDR3 is TGCAGTGCTAGAGGTCGCAGGCCTCTGAATTCACCCCTCCACTTT.

J is TRBJ1-4 and V is TRBV21-1. TRBV21-1 is shown as a pseudogene. The CDR3 sequence is 15 residues long. The DNA of the CDR3 is TGTGCCAGCAGCAAAAGGTGGCAGGGAGGTGAAAAACTGTTTTTT. Translated: CASSKRWQGGEKLFF.

This clonotype occurred a few times. This rearrangement joins TRBV4-3 to TRBJ2-5, with 10 bases aligning to TRBD2. Per the germline V gene, CDR1 is LGHNA and CDR2 is YSLEER. The CDR3 covers 19 residues. V trimming: 0 bases; J trimming: 2 bases; junction bases outside the gene matches: 12. This chain's CDR3 is CASSQDYQAGGPRQETQYF. DNA for the CDR3: TGCGCCAGCAGCCAAGACTATCAAGCGGGGGGGCCGCGACAAGAGACCCAGTACTTC.